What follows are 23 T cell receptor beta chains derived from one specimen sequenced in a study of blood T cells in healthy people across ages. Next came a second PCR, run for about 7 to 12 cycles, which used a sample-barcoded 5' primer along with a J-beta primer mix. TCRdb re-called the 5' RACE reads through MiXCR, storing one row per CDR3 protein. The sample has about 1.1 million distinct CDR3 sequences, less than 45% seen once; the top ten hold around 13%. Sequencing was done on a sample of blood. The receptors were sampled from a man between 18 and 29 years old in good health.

DNA for the CDR3: TGTGCCAGCAGCCAGTTCTCTAGCGGGGGTGGGGGAGATACGCAGTATTTT. Encoded protein: CASSQFSSGGGGDTQYF. The rearrangement joins TRBV3-1 to TRBJ2-3; 10 nucleotides line up with TRBD2. This CDR3 is built from 17 residues. Unmatched junction bases numbered 11, after V lost 3 bases and J lost 5 bases. Per germline, CDR1 LGHDT and CDR2 YNNKEL (reference sequence).

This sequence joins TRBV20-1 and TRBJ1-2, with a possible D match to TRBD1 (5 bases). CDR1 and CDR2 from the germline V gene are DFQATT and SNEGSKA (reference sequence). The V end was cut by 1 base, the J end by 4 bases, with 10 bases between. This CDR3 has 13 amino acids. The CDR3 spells CSARVRGRYGYTF. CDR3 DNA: TGCAGTGCTAGAGTTAGGGGACGCTATGGCTACACCTTC.

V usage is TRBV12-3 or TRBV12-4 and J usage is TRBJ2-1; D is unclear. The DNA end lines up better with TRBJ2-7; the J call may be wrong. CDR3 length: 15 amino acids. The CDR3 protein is CASSFGDSLYNEQYF. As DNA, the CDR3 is TGTGCCAGCAGTTTCGGTGACTCCCTCTACAATGAGCAGTACTTC.

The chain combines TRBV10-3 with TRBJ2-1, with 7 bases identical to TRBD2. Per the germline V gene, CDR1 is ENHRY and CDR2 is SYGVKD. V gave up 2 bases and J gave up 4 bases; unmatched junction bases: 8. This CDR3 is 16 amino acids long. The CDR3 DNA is TGTGCCATCAGTGAGCCGACCAGCGGGGCATACAATGAGCAGTTCTTC. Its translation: CAISEPTSGAYNEQFF.

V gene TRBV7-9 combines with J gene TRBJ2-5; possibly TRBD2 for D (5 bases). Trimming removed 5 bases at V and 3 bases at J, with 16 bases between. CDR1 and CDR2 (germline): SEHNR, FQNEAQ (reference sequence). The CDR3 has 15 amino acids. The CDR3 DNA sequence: TGTGCCAGCAGCCCTGTGAGAGGGAGTGAAGAGACCCAGTACTTC. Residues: CASSPVRGSEETQYF. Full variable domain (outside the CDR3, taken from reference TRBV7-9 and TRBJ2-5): DTGVSQNPRHKITKRGQNVTFRCDPISEHNRLYWYRQTLGQGPEFLTYFQNEAQLEKSRLLSDRFSAERPKGSFSTLEIQRTEQGDSAMYLCASSPVRGSEETQYFGPGTRLLVL.

The CDR3 region is CASSASSTNYGYTF. The CDR3 DNA is TGTGCCAGCAGCGCCAGTAGTACCAACTATGGCTACACCTTC. The V gene is TRBV7-3, the J gene TRBJ1-2; D not certain. The CDR3 loop spans 14 amino acids. V gave up 5 bases and J gave up 2 bases, with 12 bases separating them. Germline V gives CDR1 SGHTA, CDR2 FQGTGA.

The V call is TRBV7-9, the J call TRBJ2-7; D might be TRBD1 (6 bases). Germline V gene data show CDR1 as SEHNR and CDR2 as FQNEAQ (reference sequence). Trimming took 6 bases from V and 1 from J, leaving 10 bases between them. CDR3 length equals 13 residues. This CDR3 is CASSRDISYEQYF. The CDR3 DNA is TGTGCCAGCAGTCGGGACATTTCCTACGAGCAGTACTTC.

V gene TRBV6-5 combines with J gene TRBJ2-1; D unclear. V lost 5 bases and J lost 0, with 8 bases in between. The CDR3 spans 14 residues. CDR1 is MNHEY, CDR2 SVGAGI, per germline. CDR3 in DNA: TGTGCCAGCAGTCTTATTCCCTCCTACAATGAGCAGTTCTTC. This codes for CASSLIPSYNEQFF.

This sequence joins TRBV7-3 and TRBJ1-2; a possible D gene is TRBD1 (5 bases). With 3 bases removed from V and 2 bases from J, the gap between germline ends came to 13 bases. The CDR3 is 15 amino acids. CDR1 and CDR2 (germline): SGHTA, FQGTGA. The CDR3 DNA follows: TGTGCCAGCAGCTTGTCGGACACCCGGAACTATGGCTACACCTTC. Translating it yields CASSLSDTRNYGYTF. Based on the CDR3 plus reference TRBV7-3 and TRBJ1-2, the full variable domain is GAGVSQTPSNKVTEKGKYVELRCDPISGHTALYWYRQSLGQGPEFLIYFQGTGAADDSGLPNDRFFAVRPEGSVSTLKIQRTERGDSAVYLCASSLSDTRNYGYTFGSGTRLTVV.

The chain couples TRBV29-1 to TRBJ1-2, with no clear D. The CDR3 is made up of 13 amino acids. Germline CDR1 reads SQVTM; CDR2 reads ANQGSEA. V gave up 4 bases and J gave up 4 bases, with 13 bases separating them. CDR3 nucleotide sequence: TGCAGCGTTGGCCCCCGTGAGTCCTATGGCTACACCTTC. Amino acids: CSVGPRESYGYTF.

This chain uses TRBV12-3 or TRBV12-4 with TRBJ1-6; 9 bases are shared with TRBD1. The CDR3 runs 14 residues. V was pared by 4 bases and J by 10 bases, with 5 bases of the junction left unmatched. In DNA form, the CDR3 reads TGTGCCAGCAGTTCTGGGACAGGGCTATCACCCCTCCACTTT. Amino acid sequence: CASSSGTGLSPLHF.

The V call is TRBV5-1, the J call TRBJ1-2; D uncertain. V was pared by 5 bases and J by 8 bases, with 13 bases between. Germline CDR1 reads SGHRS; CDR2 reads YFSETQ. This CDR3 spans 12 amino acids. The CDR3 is CASRQDLRGYTF. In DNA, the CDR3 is TGCGCCAGCAGGCAGGACCTGCGGGGCTACACCTTC.

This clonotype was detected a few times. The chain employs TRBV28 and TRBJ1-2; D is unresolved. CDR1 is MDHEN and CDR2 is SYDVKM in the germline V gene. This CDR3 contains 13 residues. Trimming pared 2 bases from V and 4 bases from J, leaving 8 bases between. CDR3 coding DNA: TGTGCCAGCAGTTTACGGCAGTTCTATGGCTACACCTTC. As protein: CASSLRQFYGYTF.

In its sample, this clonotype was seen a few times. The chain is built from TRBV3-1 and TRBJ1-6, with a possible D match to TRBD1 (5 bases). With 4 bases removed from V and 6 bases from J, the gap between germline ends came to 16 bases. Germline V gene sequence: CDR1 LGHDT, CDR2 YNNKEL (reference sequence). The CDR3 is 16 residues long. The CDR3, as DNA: TGTGCCAGCAGCCCTGGGGGGGAAGCATTTAATTCACCCCTCCACTTT. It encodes CASSPGGEAFNSPLHF.

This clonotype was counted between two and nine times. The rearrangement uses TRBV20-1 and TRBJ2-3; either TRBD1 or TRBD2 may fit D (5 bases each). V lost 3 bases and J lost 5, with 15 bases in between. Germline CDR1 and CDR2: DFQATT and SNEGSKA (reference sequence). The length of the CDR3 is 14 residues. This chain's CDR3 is CSASAGTQGDTQYF. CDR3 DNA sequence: TGCAGTGCTAGTGCCGGGACCCAGGGAGATACGCAGTATTTT.

CDR3 nucleotides: TGCAGTGGGACAGCCAGACAAGAGACCCAGTACTTC. It specifies CSGTARQETQYF. V usage is TRBV20-1 and J usage is TRBJ2-5; tentatively, D is TRBD1 (6 bases). Germline V gene sequence: CDR1 DFQATT, CDR2 SNEGSKA (reference sequence). V shed 7 bases and J shed 2 bases, with 11 bases lying between them. The CDR3 totals 12 residues.

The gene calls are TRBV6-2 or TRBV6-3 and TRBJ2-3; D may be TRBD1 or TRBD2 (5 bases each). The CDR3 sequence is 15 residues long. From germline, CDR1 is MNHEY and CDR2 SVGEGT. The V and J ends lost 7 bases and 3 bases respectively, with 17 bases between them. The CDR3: CASNSRDRRTDTQYF. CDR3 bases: TGTGCCAGCAATTCCCGGGACCGGAGGACAGATACGCAGTATTTT.

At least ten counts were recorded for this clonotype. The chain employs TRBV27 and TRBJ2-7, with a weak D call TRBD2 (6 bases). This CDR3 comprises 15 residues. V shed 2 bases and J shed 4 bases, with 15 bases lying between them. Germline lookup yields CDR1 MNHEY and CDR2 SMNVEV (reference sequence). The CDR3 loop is CASSLRASDPYEQYF. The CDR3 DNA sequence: TGTGCCAGCAGTTTAAGGGCTAGCGACCCTTACGAGCAGTACTTC.

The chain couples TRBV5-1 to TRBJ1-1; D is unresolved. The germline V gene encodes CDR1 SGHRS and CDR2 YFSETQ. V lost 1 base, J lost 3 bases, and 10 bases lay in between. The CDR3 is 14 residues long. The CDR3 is CASSLQAADTEAFF. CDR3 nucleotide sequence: TGCGCCAGCAGCTTGCAGGCGGCCGACACTGAAGCTTTCTTT.

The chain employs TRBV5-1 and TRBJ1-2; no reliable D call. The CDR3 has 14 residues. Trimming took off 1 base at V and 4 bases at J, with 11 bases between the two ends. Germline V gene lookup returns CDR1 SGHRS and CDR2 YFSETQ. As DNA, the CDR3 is TGCGCCAGCAGCTTGTGGCAAGAGGGCTATGGCTACACCTTC. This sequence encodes CASSLWQEGYGYTF.

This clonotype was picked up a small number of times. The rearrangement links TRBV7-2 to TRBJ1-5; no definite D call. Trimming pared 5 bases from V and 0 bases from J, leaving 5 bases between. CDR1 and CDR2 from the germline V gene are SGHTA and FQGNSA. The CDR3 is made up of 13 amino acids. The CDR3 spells CASSAYSNQPQHF. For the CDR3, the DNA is TGTGCCAGCAGCGCTTATAGCAATCAGCCCCAGCATTTT.

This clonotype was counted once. CDR3 DNA: TGTGCCAGCAGCAAAGCAATCTCCTACAATGAGCAGTACTTC. It translates to CASSKAISYNEQYF. V usage is TRBV12-3 or TRBV12-4 and J usage is TRBJ2-1; no clear D gene. The J call may not be correct, given that the DNA end is closer to TRBJ2-7. The CDR3 covers 14 residues.

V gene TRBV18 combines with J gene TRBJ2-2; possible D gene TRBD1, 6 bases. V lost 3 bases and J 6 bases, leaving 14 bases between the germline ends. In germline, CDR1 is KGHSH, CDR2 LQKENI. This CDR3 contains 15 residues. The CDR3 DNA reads TGTGCCAGCTCACCGAGGGACACCCCTTCCGGGGAGCTGTTTTTT. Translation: CASSPRDTPSGELFF.